This T cell receptor (beta chain) was sequenced in a study of lymphopenia after photon versus proton radiotherapy. Notes on the study in general: In patients who died, overall survival fell as post-nadir TCR diversity dropped more. Post-nadir diversity loss with photons came from oligoclonal expansion, particularly CD8+ Temra cells. Authors raise, but do not show, better survival with proton therapy. Proton therapy kept repertoires fairly stable, unlike photons, which gained effector/memory cells.

Regarding this clone: Its antigen remains unidentified.

Sequencing used immunoSEQ multiplex PCR; TCRdb keeps in-frame clones, though not all of them. The data show around 30,000 clones, 89% seen once. The CDR3 sequence is 15 residues long. Trimming removed 5 bases from V and 2 bases from J; junction bases left unmatched: 6. Germline-derived CDR1 and CDR2 are WNHNN and SYGVQD (reference sequence). This specimen consisted of peripheral blood, obtained from a patient treated with proton-based radiotherapy. This clonotype was sampled from a woman in her sixties or seventies with pancreatic cancer. Some clones in this sample may be carry-over from other donors' samples. The rearrangement uses TRBV10-1 and TRBJ2-7, with 10 nucleotides matching TRBD1. CDR3 amino acids: CASSRPGQGTYEQYF. CDR3 sequence (DNA): TGCGCCAGCAGTCGACCGGGACAGGGGACCTACGAGCAGTACTTC.